This TCR beta chain is drawn from a study of T-cell memory formation after mild COVID-19. CDR1 and CDR2 from the germline V gene are MNHEY and SVGAGI. V shed 2 bases and J shed 1 base, with 14 bases lying between them. The CDR3 loop spans 16 amino acids. To note about this clonotype: As yet, its antigen is unknown.

Regarding the study as a whole: Memory from before infection featured some responding clones, which suggests cross-reactive memory joined. Second-wave clones that peaked on day 37 lacked confirmed SARS-CoV-2 specificity. The study found balanced CD4/CD8 in clones contracting day 15 to 85 and a CD4+ lean in later expanders.

5'RACE with constant-segment primers built TCRalpha and TCRbeta cDNA libraries with UMIs. TCRdb processed the 5' RACE reads anew with MiXCR; each CDR3 protein has one entry. The sample lists approximately 490,000 distinct CDR3 sequences; roughly 20% were seen once. This sequence originates from an adult woman who had mild COVID-19 (a few samples of this study predate the infection). Cell type and time point are not known. The rearrangement uses TRBV6-5 and TRBJ2-5, with D tentatively TRBD1 (6 bases). The source material was PBMCs or a T cell subset sorted from them (not recorded which). CDR3 DNA sequence: TGTGCCAGCAGTTACCAGCCTACAGGGATCCAAGAGACCCAGTACTTC. Translating it yields CASSYQPTGIQETQYF.